This TCR beta chain derives from a study of blood T cell repertoires in COVID-19. About the study: Sites in the United States, Italy and Spain provided acute and convalescent COVID-19 samples. From T cells, B-cell-depleted T cells, or PBMCs came the material, which was cDNA or gDNA.

The length of the CDR3 is 16 residues. Germline loops: CDR1 MDHEN, CDR2 SYDVKM. Trimming cost V 7 bases and J 4 bases; bases outside gene matches: 12. As processed by the authors: Quantification of nucleated cells was approximated via reference gene primer amplification. Clones were read by immunoSEQ multiplex PCR, and TCRdb kept only the in-frame ones, dropping some. V and J calls and clone size are given by that table; D and trimming were obtained from the DNA. The table records about 160,000 clones, 85% to 90% of them present only once. The origin of this receptor is a man older than 75 with acute or convalescent COVID-19. V usage is TRBV28 and J usage is TRBJ2-3, with TRBD1 matching 9 bases. The specimen sequenced was peripheral blood. The CDR3 spells CASIQTGTGSPDTQYF. CDR3 DNA: TGTGCCAGCATTCAAACCGGGACAGGGTCCCCAGATACGCAGTATTTT. The full variable domain, with the rest looked up from reference TRBV28 and TRBJ2-3, is DVKVTQSSRYLVKRTGEKVFLECVQDMDHENMFWYRQDPGLGLRLIYFSYDVKMKEKGDIPEGYSVSREKKERFSLILESASTNQTSMYLCASIQTGTGSPDTQYFGPGTRLTVL.